This T cell receptor (beta chain) was retrieved from a study of T cell responses to AZD1222 COVID-19 vaccine. Whole-study context: Second-dose groups at about 4 or about 12 weeks were pooled.

Of note for this clone: The target antigen is unknown.

The study's findings and limits: Vaccination with two AZD1222 doses was followed by a rise in Spike-specific TCR breadth and depth. Baseline seropositivity occurred in only six or seven AZD1222 recipients. CD4 TCRs associated with vaccination spanned spike, dominating at 160-218 and 743-854.

Sequencing used immunoSEQ multiplex PCR; TCRdb keeps in-frame clones, though not all of them. Among 75,000 to 95,000 clones listed, around nine tenths were seen once. The CDR3 contains 15 residues. The junction had 5 bases not matched to a gene; V was cut back by 4 bases and J by 3 bases. CDR1 is SGHAT and CDR2 is FQDESV in the germline V gene (reference sequence). The TCR sequence derives from an adult in good health. The chain combines TRBV11-1 with TRBJ2-3; 9 bases map to TRBD1. The source material was peripheral blood, sampled on day 0 of AZD1222 vaccination. The CDR3 coding sequence is TGTGCCAGCAGCTACGGACAGGGGCATACAGATACGCAGTATTTT. Protein: CASSYGQGHTDTQYF.